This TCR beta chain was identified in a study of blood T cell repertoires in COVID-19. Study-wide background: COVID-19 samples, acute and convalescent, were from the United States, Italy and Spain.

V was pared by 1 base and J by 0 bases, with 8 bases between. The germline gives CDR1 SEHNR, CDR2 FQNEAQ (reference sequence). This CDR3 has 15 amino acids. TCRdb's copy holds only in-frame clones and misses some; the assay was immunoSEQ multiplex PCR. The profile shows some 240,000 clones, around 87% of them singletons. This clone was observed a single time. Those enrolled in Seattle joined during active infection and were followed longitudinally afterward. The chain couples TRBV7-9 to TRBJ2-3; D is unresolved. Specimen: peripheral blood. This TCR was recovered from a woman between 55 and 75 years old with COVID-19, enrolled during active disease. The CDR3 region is CASSLDPQSTDTQYF. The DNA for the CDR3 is TGTGCCAGCAGCTTAGACCCTCAGAGCACAGATACGCAGTATTTT.